This T cell receptor beta chain was captured by sequencing in a study of T-cell reconstitution after alpha-beta-depleted transplantation in children. Study-level findings and limits: At around two months after transplant, the alpha-beta T cells were reportedly derived from several hundred expanded clones that came from non-depleted graft cells. T cells produced anew were the main source of T-cell counts and diversity one year after transplant.

This clonotype was observed at least ten times. Its antigen remains unidentified. The authors prepared the TCRbeta library with unique molecular identifiers. TCRdb independently ran MiXCR on the PCR reads; one entry per CDR3 protein. Among about 200,000 distinct CDR3 sequences listed, about 7% were seen once. V dropped 2 bases and J dropped 5; count of bases not matched to a gene: 6. CDR1 is SGHTA, CDR2 FQGNSA, per germline. This CDR3 is built from 16 residues. This sequence was found in a boy aged 2 to 10 with acute lymphoblastic leukemia, due to receive a stem cell transplant. The sequences come from PBMCs, collected before TCRalphabeta/CD19-depleted stem cell transplant. The genes are TRBV7-2 and TRBJ2-7; 13 bases align to TRBD2. The CDR3 loop is CASSLSRTSGSHEQYF. The CDR3 DNA reads as TGTGCCAGCAGCTTAAGCCGGACTAGCGGGAGCCACGAGCAGTACTTC.